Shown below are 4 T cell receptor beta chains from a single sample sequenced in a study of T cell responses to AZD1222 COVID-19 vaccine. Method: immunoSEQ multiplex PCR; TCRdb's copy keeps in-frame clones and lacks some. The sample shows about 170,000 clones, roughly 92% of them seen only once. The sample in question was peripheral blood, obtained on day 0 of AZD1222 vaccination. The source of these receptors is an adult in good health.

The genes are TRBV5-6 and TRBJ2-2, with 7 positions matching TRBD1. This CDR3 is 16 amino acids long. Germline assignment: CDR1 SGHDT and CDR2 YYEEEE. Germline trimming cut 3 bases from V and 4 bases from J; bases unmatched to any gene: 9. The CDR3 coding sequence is TGTGCCAGCAGCTCCGGACAGGCCAGGGGCACCGGGGAGCTGTTTTTT. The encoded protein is CASSSGQARGTGELFF.

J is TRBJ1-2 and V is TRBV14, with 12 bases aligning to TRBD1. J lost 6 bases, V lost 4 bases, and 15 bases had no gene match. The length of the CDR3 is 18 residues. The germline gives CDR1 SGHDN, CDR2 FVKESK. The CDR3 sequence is CASSLHLSRGQGADGYTF. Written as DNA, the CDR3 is TGTGCCAGCAGCCTTCACCTATCCAGGGGACAGGGGGCTGATGGCTACACCTTC.

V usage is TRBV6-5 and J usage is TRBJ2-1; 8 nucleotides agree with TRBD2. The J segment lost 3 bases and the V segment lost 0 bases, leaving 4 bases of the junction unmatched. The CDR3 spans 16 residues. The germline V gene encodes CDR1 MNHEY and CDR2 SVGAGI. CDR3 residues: CASSYSSGTSYNEQFF. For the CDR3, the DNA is TGTGCCAGCAGTTACTCATCCGGGACTAGCTACAATGAGCAGTTCTTC.

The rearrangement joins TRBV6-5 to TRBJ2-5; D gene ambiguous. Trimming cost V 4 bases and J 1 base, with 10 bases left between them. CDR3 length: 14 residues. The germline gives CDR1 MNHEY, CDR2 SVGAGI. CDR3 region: CASSSPRLQETQYF. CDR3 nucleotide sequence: TGTGCCAGCAGTTCCCCACGGCTCCAAGAGACCCAGTACTTC.